This TCR beta chain was retrieved from a study of shared clonotypes between healthy human individuals. With respect to this clone: Its antigen is as yet unknown.

Germline CDR1 reads SGHVS; CDR2 reads FQNEAQ. Trimming left V 2 bases short and J 5 bases short, with 9 bases between. This CDR3 spans 13 amino acids. Under the authors' procedure: Without quality scores, immunoSEQ junctional reads could not be filtered like full-length reads. Only in-frame clones appear in the TCRdb table, and some are missing; sequencing was by immunoSEQ multiplex PCR. The V and J calls and clone size are taken from that table; D and trimming were inferred from the DNA. The sample includes around 980,000 clones, more than 75% of them seen just once. Investigators divided CD4+ cells into CD45RA+ naive and CD45RA-negative memory subsets. Whole-study findings and limits: Naive subsets usually exceeded memory subsets in estimated richness. Genetic and exposure-history diversity was limited by the small donor number.

The sequence was collected from a man aged 18 to 30 in good health. Some clones in this sample may be carry-over from other donors' samples. The J gene is TRBJ2-5, the V gene TRBV7-8, with D possibly matching TRBD1 (5 bases). Source material: memory CD4+ T cells from PBMCs. As to subset: CD45RA-negative fraction. The CDR3 nucleotides are TGTGCCAGCAGCTTAAGCAGGGATGAGACCCAGTACTTC. This encodes CASSLSRDETQYF. Based on the CDR3 plus reference TRBV7-8 and TRBJ2-5, the full variable domain is GAGVSQSPRYKVAKRGQDVALRCDPISGHVSLFWYQQALGQGPEFLTYFQNEAQLDKSGLPSDRFFAERPEGSVSTLKIQRTQQEDSAVYLCASSLSRDETQYFGPGTRLLVL.